A single TCR beta chain is shown here with its context. Antigen: not known. TCRdb independently ran MiXCR on the 5' RACE reads; one entry per CDR3 protein. The sample consists of hundreds of thousands of distinct CDR3 sequences, roughly 20% of them appearing once. This CDR3 contains 16 residues. The V and J ends lost 3 bases and 1 base respectively, with 16 bases between them. The data were taken from a study of identical twins. Findings of the study overall: In cord blood, abundant beta clonotypes had fewer insertions; memory showed no trend.

The sample was also reused in another study, on T cells expressing NK-cell markers. That paper notes: Sequenced donors, eight in total, included seven who were HCMV-seropositive and one who was seronegative. The share of CD8+ T cells held by dominant NKG2C+ clonotypes was 1.0-7.0% in several donors. Once again these clonotypes came out on top in the CD3+CD56-NKG2C+ fraction of four donors.

Sequenced: PBMCs. This sequence joins TRBV12-3 or TRBV12-4 and TRBJ2-7; the D gene is possibly TRBD2 (5 bases). This clonotype originated in a woman younger than 30 in good health. CDR3 sequence reads: CASSFHPRVTSYEQYF. CDR3 in DNA: TGTGCCAGCAGTTTCCACCCGAGGGTAACTTCCTACGAGCAGTACTTC.